These 10 T cell receptor beta chains were all obtained from the same sample, sequenced in a study of T-cell reconstitution after alpha-beta-depleted transplantation in children. The library targeted TCRbeta and was prepared with unique molecular identifiers. TCRdb re-derived calls from the PCR reads in MiXCR, one entry per CDR3 protein. In the table there are 150,000 to 200,000 distinct CDR3 sequences, roughly 15% of which are singletons. The sample here was PBMCs from the stem cell graft donor, taken from the stem cell graft. These receptors all come from a human donor who donated a stem cell graft to a child with acute lymphoblastic leukemia.

This clonotype was counted many times. CDR3 sequence: CSALQSSNTGELFF. Written as DNA, the CDR3 is TGCAGCGCCTTACAATCGTCGAACACCGGGGAGCTGTTTTTT. The chain employs TRBV29-1 and TRBJ2-2, with no clear D. Per germline, CDR1 SQVTM and CDR2 ANQGSEA. V lost 7 bases to trimming and J lost 0 bases, with 12 bases between them. The CDR3 length is 14 residues.

This clonotype was observed many times. CDR3 DNA sequence: TGCAGTGCTAGAGTATGGACAGGGAGCCATGGCTACACCTTC. As protein: CSARVWTGSHGYTF. The rearrangement joins TRBV20-1 to TRBJ1-2, with 8 bases identical to TRBD1. The CDR3 covers 14 residues. CDR1 is DFQATT, CDR2 SNEGSKA, per germline (reference sequence). The V gene end was trimmed by 1 base and the J gene end by 6 bases; junction bases not matched to a gene: 7.

The gene calls are TRBV30 and TRBJ1-1; D gene ambiguous. Germline V CDR1 and CDR2: GTSNPN, SVGIG (reference sequence). This CDR3 has 13 residues. Trimming took 5 bases from V and 0 from J, leaving 10 bases between them. For the CDR3, the DNA is TGTGCCTGGGCTCGGGCGTTGAACACTGAAGCTTTCTTT. This translates into CAWARALNTEAFF.

This clonotype was observed many times. This chain joins TRBV20-1 and TRBJ2-7; tentative D call: TRBD2 (5 bases). The V and J ends lost 7 bases and 5 bases respectively, with 21 bases between them. The CDR3 consists of 14 residues. Germline CDR1 DFQATT, CDR2 SNEGSKA (reference sequence). The CDR3 is CSVGTSGVANEQYF. The DNA of the CDR3 is TGCAGTGTCGGAACTAGTGGTGTAGCAAACGAGCAGTACTTC.

The sample holds many counts of this clonotype. This chain uses TRBV19 with TRBJ1-1; 7 bases align to TRBD1. The CDR3 is 13 amino acids. Germline CDR1 reads LNHDA; CDR2 reads SQIVND (reference sequence). Losses at the gene ends were 6 bases for V and 5 bases for J; bases not matched to a gene: 6. CDR3 DNA sequence: TGTGCCAGTAGGACAGGGATGGGGACTGAAGCTTTCTTT. It translates to CASRTGMGTEAFF.

This clonotype was counted ten times or more. The J gene is TRBJ2-7, the V gene TRBV12-3 or TRBV12-4, with 11 bases aligning to TRBD2. The CDR3 consists of 15 residues. V gave up 4 bases and J gave up 2 bases; unmatched junction bases: 4. The CDR3 is CASSSTSGKAYEQYF. The CDR3 DNA is TGTGCCAGCAGTTCGACTAGCGGGAAAGCCTACGAGCAGTACTTC.

This clonotype was detected many times. The chain recombines TRBV6-6 with TRBJ2-7; D remains ambiguous. CDR3 length: 13 amino acids. Germline lookup yields CDR1 MNHNY and CDR2 SVGAGI (reference sequence). With 0 bases removed from V and 4 bases from J, the gap between germline ends came to 7 bases. The CDR3 protein is CASSYSRLYEQYF. The CDR3 bases are TGTGCCAGCAGTTACTCAAGGTTATACGAGCAGTACTTC.

Ten or more counts support this clonotype. The chain has TRBV12-3 or TRBV12-4 and TRBJ2-3, with D unclear. V was pared by 3 bases and J by 5 bases, with 3 bases between. The CDR3 is 11 residues long. The CDR3 loop reads CASSFVDTQYF. DNA for the CDR3: TGTGCCAGCAGTTTTGTAGATACGCAGTATTTT.

In this sample, this clonotype turned up many times. The chain uses TRBV5-1 and TRBJ2-4; D unresolved. V lost 0 bases, J lost 0 bases, and 13 bases lay in between. The length of the CDR3 is 17 residues. Germline V gives CDR1 SGHRS, CDR2 YFSETQ. The CDR3 DNA is TGCGCCAGCAGCTTGGATATTAGCATGCTAGCCAAAAACATTCAGTACTTC. It codes for CASSLDISMLAKNIQYF.

The chain uses TRBV5-1 and TRBJ2-5, with D perhaps given as TRBD1 or TRBD2 (5 bases each). The V end lost 4 bases, the J end lost 1 base, and 11 bases lay between the germline ends. The CDR3 is 14 residues long. Germline V gives CDR1 SGHRS, CDR2 YFSETQ. This CDR3 reads CASSPTGAQETQYF. The CDR3 DNA reads as TGCGCCAGCAGCCCGACCGGGGCCCAAGAGACCCAGTACTTC.